A single sample gave rise to the 17 T cell receptor beta chains below, sequenced in a study of cytomegalovirus exposure and HLA in healthy donors. Sequencing used immunoSEQ multiplex PCR; TCRdb keeps in-frame clones, though not all of them. The data show 150,000 to 200,000 clones, about nine tenths seen once. Sequences were obtained from PBMCs. The receptors were sampled from a woman in her 30s in good health and CMV-seronegative.

The CDR3 sequence is CASSPVAGLSYEQYF. For the CDR3, the DNA is TGTGCCAGCAGTCCCGTAGCGGGACTCTCCTACGAGCAGTACTTC. The chain carries TRBV28 and TRBJ2-7, with 8 positions matching TRBD2. The germline V gene has CDR1 MDHEN and CDR2 SYDVKM. With V trimmed by 5 bases and J by 0 bases, 6 bases remained unmatched. The CDR3 is 15 residues long. Variable domain in full (rest from reference TRBV28 and TRBJ2-7): DVKVTQSSRYLVKRTGEKVFLECVQDMDHENMFWYRQDPGLGLRLIYFSYDVKMKEKGDIPEGYSVSREKKERFSLILESASTNQTSMYLCASSPVAGLSYEQYFGPGTRLTVT.

V and J are TRBV2 and TRBJ1-2; 10 bases line up with TRBD1. This CDR3 is 13 amino acids long. The V segment lost 7 bases and the J segment 7 bases; nucleotides outside the gene matches: 6. Germline V gene sequence: CDR1 SNHLY, CDR2 FYNNEI. CDR3: CASTAGQGVGYTF. The CDR3 DNA follows: TGTGCCAGCACCGCTGGACAGGGGGTTGGCTACACCTTC.

The V and J genes are TRBV9 and TRBJ2-7, with 12 nucleotides matching TRBD1. The CDR3 totals 15 residues. CDR1 and CDR2 from the germline V gene are SGDLS and YYNGEE. J lost 2 bases, V lost 4 bases, and 4 bases had no gene match. The CDR3 DNA reads as TGTGCCAGCAGCATCCGGGACAGGGGGCCCTACGAGCAGTACTTC. This codes for CASSIRDRGPYEQYF.

The chain recombines TRBV28 with TRBJ1-2; 10 bases align to TRBD1. CDR3 length: 13 amino acids. Germline CDR1 and CDR2: MDHEN and SYDVKM. With 6 bases clipped from V and 5 bases from J, the junction kept 3 bases outside the gene matches. This CDR3 is CASSGQGGYGYTF. CDR3 sequence (DNA): TGTGCCAGCAGCGGACAGGGGGGTTATGGCTACACCTTC.

The rearrangement links TRBV4-1 to TRBJ2-2; TRBD2 agrees at 12 bases. Germline CDR1 and CDR2: MGHRA and YSYEKL. This CDR3 has 18 amino acids. V lost 3 bases and J lost 7; bases outside the gene matches: 12. CDR3 region: CASSHILAGGRVGGELFF. CDR3 in DNA: TGCGCCAGCAGCCATATTCTAGCGGGAGGGCGGGTTGGCGGGGAGCTGTTTTTT.

This sequence joins TRBV5-8 and TRBJ2-7; the D gene is possibly TRBD2 (6 bases). Germline values: CDR1 SGHTS, CDR2 YDEGEE. The CDR3 covers 11 residues. V lost 3 bases and J lost 5, with 6 bases in between. The CDR3, as DNA: TGTGCCAGCAGCTGGGGGGACGAGCAGTACTTC. Its translation: CASSWGDEQYF.

In this sample, this clone turned up once. V and J are TRBV4-3 and TRBJ1-1, with 7 bases aligning to TRBD1. V was pared by 0 bases and J by 1 base, with 2 bases of the junction left unmatched. The CDR3 runs to 15 residues. The germline V gene has CDR1 LGHNA and CDR2 YSLEER. CDR3 amino acids: CASSQDRDRNTEAFF. The DNA for the CDR3 is TGCGCCAGCAGCCAAGACCGGGACAGGAACACTGAAGCTTTCTTT.

This chain connects TRBV6-5 to TRBJ1-1, with 9 bases aligning to TRBD1. Per germline, CDR1 MNHEY and CDR2 SVGAGI. Trimming at V came to 2 bases and at J to 1 base, leaving 5 bases not matched to a gene. This CDR3 is built from 16 residues. CDR3 protein: CASSYLDRGTNTEAFF. CDR3 coding DNA: TGTGCCAGCAGTTACCTCGACAGGGGGACGAACACTGAAGCTTTCTTT.

This chain joins TRBV20-1 and TRBJ1-2; D is unclear. V was pared by 5 bases and J by 4 bases, with 5 bases between. The CDR3 is 10 amino acids. In germline, CDR1 is DFQATT, CDR2 SNEGSKA (reference sequence). This CDR3 reads CSAPTYGYTF. The CDR3 nucleotides read TGCAGTGCTCCGACCTATGGCTACACCTTC.

This rearrangement joins TRBV28 to TRBJ1-3, with D uncertain. This CDR3 is 14 amino acids long. The germline V gene has CDR1 MDHEN and CDR2 SYDVKM. The germline V and J ends were trimmed by 2 bases and 0 bases, with 5 bases remaining between them. The CDR3 DNA is TGTGCCAGCAGTTTACGGGTCTCTGGAAACACCATATATTTT. Protein: CASSLRVSGNTIYF.

This clone was observed once. The chain uses TRBV7-2 and TRBJ2-1; TRBD2 matches 9 bases. Germline CDR1 SGHTA, CDR2 FQGNSA. The CDR3 is 14 residues long. V lost 6 bases, J lost 7 bases, and 7 bases stayed unmatched. The CDR3 region has the DNA TGTGCCAGCAGTAGCGGGAGTTTTAGAAATGAGCAGTTCTTC. Protein: CASSSGSFRNEQFF.

The gene calls are TRBV4-1 and TRBJ1-5; D might be TRBD1 (6 bases). CDR1 is MGHRA and CDR2 is YSYEKL in the germline V gene. With 3 bases removed from V and 3 bases from J, the gap between germline ends came to 12 bases. The CDR3 has 15 amino acids. The CDR3 loop reads CASSQFWDNNQPQHF. The DNA for the CDR3 is TGCGCCAGCAGCCAGTTCTGGGACAACAATCAGCCCCAGCATTTT.

The chain recombines TRBV10-3 with TRBJ1-2, with D possibly matching TRBD1 (6 bases). The length of the CDR3 is 15 residues. The germline V gene has CDR1 ENHRY and CDR2 SYGVKD. Deletions cut 6 bases from V and 3 bases from J, with 17 bases between. CDR3 bases: TGTGCCATCAGCCACGAACAGGGCGGGGACTATGGCTACACCTTC. Its translation: CAISHEQGGDYGYTF.

CDR3 in DNA: TGTGCCAGCAGCTTAGATGCAGGGGCCGGGACCCAGTACTTC. Its translation: CASSLDAGAGTQYF. The chain carries TRBV7-7 and TRBJ2-5, with D perhaps TRBD1 (6 bases). Trimming cost V 1 base and J 7 bases, with 13 bases left between them. The length of the CDR3 is 14 residues. Germline-derived CDR1 and CDR2 are SSHAT and FNYEAQ (reference sequence). Combining the CDR3 with reference TRBV7-7 and TRBJ2-5 gives the whole variable domain GAGVSQSPRYKVTKRGQDVTLRCDPISSHATLYWYQQALGQGPEFLTYFNYEAQPDKSGLPSDRFSAERPEGSISTLTIQRTEQRDSAMYRCASSLDAGAGTQYFGPGTRLLVL.

The count of this clone is one. The chain couples TRBV28 to TRBJ2-2; D is possibly TRBD2 (6 bases). CDR3 length equals 15 residues. Trimming stripped 3 bases from V and 0 bases from J, with 8 bases between. Germline V lookup: CDR1 MDHEN, CDR2 SYDVKM. DNA of the CDR3: TGTGCCAGCAGTTTTCGGGAGACGAACACCGGGGAGCTGTTTTTT. The encoded protein is CASSFRETNTGELFF.

This clone was detected only a few times. The chain uses TRBV7-9 and TRBJ1-2, with no clear D. CDR3 length: 13 residues. Trimming took off 4 bases at V and 5 bases at J, with 11 bases between the two ends. Germline CDR1 is SEHNR and CDR2 is FQNEAQ (reference sequence). CDR3: CASSSLSGYGYTF. In nucleotides, the CDR3 is TGTGCCAGCAGCTCCCTTTCTGGTTATGGCTACACCTTC.

The rearrangement links TRBV4-2 to TRBJ1-5, with no clear D. Germline values: CDR1 LGHNA, CDR2 YNFKEQ. V was shortened by 8 bases and J by 3 bases, with 14 bases between the two germline ends. The CDR3 extends over 14 amino acids. CDR3 DNA sequence: TGTGCCAGCTCGCTCCGCCGATTCAATCAGCCCCAGCATTTT. Protein product: CASSLRRFNQPQHF.